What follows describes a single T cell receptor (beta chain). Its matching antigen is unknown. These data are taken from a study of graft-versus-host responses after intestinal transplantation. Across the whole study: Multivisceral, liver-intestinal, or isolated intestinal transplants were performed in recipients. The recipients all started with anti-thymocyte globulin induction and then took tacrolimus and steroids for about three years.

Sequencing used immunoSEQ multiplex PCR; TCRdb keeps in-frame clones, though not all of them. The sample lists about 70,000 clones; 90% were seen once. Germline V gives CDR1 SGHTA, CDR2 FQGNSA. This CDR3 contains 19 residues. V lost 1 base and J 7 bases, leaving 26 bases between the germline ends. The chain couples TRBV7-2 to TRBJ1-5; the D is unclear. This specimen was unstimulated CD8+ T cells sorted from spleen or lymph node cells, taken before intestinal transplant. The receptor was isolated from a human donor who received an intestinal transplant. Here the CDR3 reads CASSLGGLRGPSPGQPQHF. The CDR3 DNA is TGTGCCAGCAGCTTAGGTGGATTGCGGGGTCCCTCGCCGGGGCAGCCCCAGCATTTT.